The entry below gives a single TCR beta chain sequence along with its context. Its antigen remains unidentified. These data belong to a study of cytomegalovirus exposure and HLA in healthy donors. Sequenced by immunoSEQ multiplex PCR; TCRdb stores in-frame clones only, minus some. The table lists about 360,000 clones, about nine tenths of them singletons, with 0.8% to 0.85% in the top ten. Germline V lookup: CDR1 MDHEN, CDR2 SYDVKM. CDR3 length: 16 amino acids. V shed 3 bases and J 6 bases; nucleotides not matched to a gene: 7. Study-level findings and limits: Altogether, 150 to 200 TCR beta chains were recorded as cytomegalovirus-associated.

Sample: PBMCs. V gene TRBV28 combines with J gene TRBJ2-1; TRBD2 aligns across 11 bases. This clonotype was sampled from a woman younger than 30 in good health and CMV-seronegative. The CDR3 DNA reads TGTGCCAGCAGTTTGGGGGGGACTAGCGGACCCAATGAGCAGTTCTTC. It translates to CASSLGGTSGPNEQFF. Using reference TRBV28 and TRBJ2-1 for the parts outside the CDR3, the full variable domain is DVKVTQSSRYLVKRTGEKVFLECVQDMDHENMFWYRQDPGLGLRLIYFSYDVKMKEKGDIPEGYSVSREKKERFSLILESASTNQTSMYLCASSLGGTSGPNEQFFGPGTRLTVL.